The 12 T cell receptor beta chains listed next were all sequenced from one sample in a study of cytomegalovirus exposure and HLA in healthy donors. The PCR employed 60 Vbeta primers together with 13 Jbeta primers. The assay was immunoSEQ multiplex PCR, and TCRdb's table has in-frame clones only and misses some. The sample carries around 130,000 clones, around 73% recorded once. The sequenced sample was PBMCs. The receptors come from a man aged 50-59 years in good health and CMV-seronegative.

This clone has more than one count but fewer than ten. The CDR3 protein is CASSPGGQGFGYTF. The CDR3 DNA follows: TGTGCCAGCAGCCCTGGGGGACAGGGATTTGGCTACACCTTC. V and J are TRBV28 and TRBJ1-2; TRBD1 matches 9 bases. The CDR3 is 14 amino acids. Germline V gene data show CDR1 as MDHEN and CDR2 as SYDVKM. Trimming took 6 bases from V and 7 from J; bases not matched to a gene: 9.

V and J are TRBV27 and TRBJ1-6; tentatively, D is TRBD1 (6 bases). Germline CDR1 and CDR2: MNHEY and SMNVEV (reference sequence). The CDR3 sequence is 13 residues long. The germline V and J ends were trimmed by 6 bases and 13 bases, with 16 bases remaining between them. CDR3 in amino acids: CASRKQGLGPLHF. For the CDR3, the DNA is TGTGCCAGCAGGAAACAGGGACTAGGGCCCCTCCACTTT.

CDR3 region: CASSPTVNEQFF. The DNA of the CDR3 is TGTGCCAGCAGCCCAACAGTCAATGAGCAGTTCTTC. The chain is built from TRBV2 and TRBJ2-1, with D hard to call. This CDR3 comprises 12 residues. V was pared by 6 bases and J by 6 bases, with 9 bases between. The germline CDR1 and CDR2 sequences are SNHLY and FYNNEI.

This clone was seen more than once but under ten times. The J gene is TRBJ2-7, the V gene TRBV28; 10 bases line up with TRBD2. With 4 bases clipped from V and 0 bases from J, the junction kept 6 bases outside the gene matches. Germline values: CDR1 MDHEN, CDR2 SYDVKM. The CDR3 spans 16 residues. The chain's CDR3 is CASSSGLASVSYEQYF. DNA of the CDR3: TGTGCCAGCAGTTCGGGACTAGCGTCCGTCTCCTACGAGCAGTACTTC.

The chain is built from TRBV29-1 and TRBJ2-5; D perhaps matches TRBD2 (5 bases). Trimming removed 7 bases from V and 8 bases from J, with 14 bases in between. Germline CDR1 and CDR2: SQVTM and ANQGSEA. The CDR3 has 11 residues. The chain's CDR3 is CSGLTRETQYF. In DNA, the CDR3 is TGCAGCGGATTAACCCGGGAAACCCAGTACTTC.

This chain joins TRBV7-2 and TRBJ1-1; 8 nucleotides line up with TRBD1. CDR1 and CDR2 (germline): SGHTA, FQGNSA. V shed 1 base and J 6 bases; nucleotides not matched to a gene: 7. CDR3 length: 15 residues. The CDR3 DNA reads as TGTGCCAGCAGCTTAGAAGTGACAGGGGTTTCTGAAGCTTTCTTT. It translates to CASSLEVTGVSEAFF.

This chain links TRBV27 with TRBJ2-7, with a possible D match to TRBD2 (6 bases). The CDR3 totals 14 residues. CDR1 is MNHEY and CDR2 is SMNVEV in the germline V gene (reference sequence). The V end was cut by 4 bases, the J end by 3 bases, with 13 bases between. CDR3 residues: CASSYGGLNYEQYF. DNA of the CDR3: TGTGCCAGCAGTTATGGGGGACTCAACTACGAGCAGTACTTC.

This chain joins TRBV7-6 and TRBJ2-7, with 9 bases fitting TRBD1. Germline CDR1 and CDR2: SGHVS and FNYEAQ. CDR3 length: 16 amino acids. V shed 1 base, J shed 2 bases, and the junction held 6 bases outside the gene matches. DNA for the CDR3: TGTGCCAGCAGCTTAGACGGACAGGGGAGTCCCTACGAGCAGTACTTC. Protein: CASSLDGQGSPYEQYF.

The rearrangement links TRBV7-9 to TRBJ2-7; tentatively, D is TRBD2 (5 bases). Trimming left V 5 bases short and J 3 bases short, with 11 bases between. The CDR3 is 13 amino acids. The germline CDR1 and CDR2 sequences are SEHNR and FQNEAQ (reference sequence). The CDR3 loop is CASSASGVYEQYF. CDR3 DNA sequence: TGTGCCAGCAGCGCTTCCGGGGTCTACGAGCAGTACTTC.

This chain joins TRBV11-2 and TRBJ2-3, with TRBD2 identical over 12 bases. The V gene end was trimmed by 2 bases and the J gene end by 0 bases; junction bases not matched to a gene: 6. CDR3 size: 18 residues. The germline V gene has CDR1 SGHAT and CDR2 FQNNGV. CDR3 sequence reads: CASSLLSGTSGSTDTQYF. The CDR3 region has the DNA TGTGCCAGCAGCTTATTATCCGGGACTAGCGGGAGCACAGATACGCAGTATTTT. The complete variable domain, with remaining parts taken from reference TRBV11-2 and TRBJ2-3, reads EAGVAQSPRYKIIEKRQSVAFWCNPISGHATLYWYQQILGQGPKLLIQFQNNGVVDDSQLPKDRFSAERLKGVDSTLKIQPAKLEDSAVYLCASSLLSGTSGSTDTQYFGPGTRLTVL.

The rearrangement joins TRBV18 to TRBJ2-2; D perhaps matches TRBD1 (5 bases). Looked up from germline, CDR1 is KGHSH and CDR2 is LQKENI. V lost 1 base and J 1 base, leaving 10 bases between the germline ends. This CDR3 has 16 amino acids. The CDR3 is CASSPRQGMNTGELFF. The CDR3 nucleotides read TGTGCCAGCTCACCACGTCAGGGTATGAACACCGGGGAGCTGTTTTTT.

This chain uses TRBV15 with TRBJ2-7; 9 bases agree with TRBD2. V dropped 0 bases and J dropped 3; count of bases not matched to a gene: 9. This CDR3 spans 17 amino acids. CDR1 and CDR2 from the germline V gene are LNHNV and YYDKDF (reference sequence). The CDR3 DNA reads TGTGCCACCAGCAGAGATCGAATAGCGGGAGCTTTCTACGAGCAGTACTTC. It encodes CATSRDRIAGAFYEQYF.